This T cell receptor beta chain was recovered during a study of blood T cell repertoires in COVID-19. TCRdb keeps only in-frame clones here, not all; method: immunoSEQ multiplex PCR. Of hundreds of thousands of clones listed, around nine tenths are singletons. As regards this clone: Other DNA sequences in this specimen translate into the identical CDR3.

This CDR3 has 15 residues. Germline lookup yields CDR1 LNHDA and CDR2 SQIVND (reference sequence). The ends were cut back, 1 base at V and 1 base at J, with 8 bases in the middle. Sequencing was carried out using peripheral blood. The receptor was derived from a woman aged 18-30 years who had recovered from COVID-19. The V call is TRBV19, the J call TRBJ1-5; D might be TRBD1 (5 bases). CDR3 region: CASSIVRGSNQPQHF. The CDR3 nucleotides are TGTGCCAGTAGTATAGTGCGGGGGAGCAATCAGCCCCAGCATTTT.